This TCR beta chain stems from a study of T cells in Graves' hyperthyroidism and ophthalmopathy. Researchers took RNA transcripts and amplified the TCR beta CDR3 regions from them. First-round RT-PCR targeting the TCR CDR3 was performed with the HTBI primer set. TCRdb re-analysed the multiplex PCR reads in MiXCR, keeping a single row per CDR3 protein. This table has more than 150,000 distinct CDR3 sequences, more than 15% appearing once. Between the trimmed V and J ends, which lost 1 base and 2 bases, there was a span of 4 bases. The CDR3 is 12 residues long. CDR1 SGHRS and CDR2 YFSETQ come from the germline V gene. This clonotype was detected many times.

The rearrangement joins TRBV5-1 to TRBJ2-7; D is undetermined. The TCR sequence derives from a woman in her 50s with Graves' hyperthyroidism. The sequencing sample was made of blood. The CDR3 region has the DNA TGCGCCAGCAGCTTGTCCCCCTACGAGCAGTACTTC. Translating it yields CASSLSPYEQYF.